The 21 T cell receptor beta chains given below trace back to one sample, sequenced in a study of glioma-infiltrating T cells. TCR alpha and beta CDR3 regions were amplified from RNA using iRepertoire nested multiplex PCR. TCRdb re-called the multiplex PCR reads through MiXCR, storing one row per CDR3 protein. The table lists some 100,000 distinct CDR3 sequences, less than 30% of them singletons. The sequenced material came from glioma tissue, nonneoplastic brain tissue, or PBMCs (not recorded which). These receptor sequences come from a human donor with low-grade glioma or glioblastoma, undergoing nonglioma brain surgery, or in good health (not recorded which).

The sample holds many counts of this clonotype. V gene TRBV4-3 combines with J gene TRBJ2-7; D is possibly TRBD1 (6 bases). V lost 0 bases, J lost 1 base, and 10 bases lay in between. This CDR3 comprises 15 residues. Germline V gives CDR1 LGHNA, CDR2 YSLEER. For the CDR3, the DNA is TGCGCCAGCAGCCAAGATCGAGGGGGTTCCTACGAGCAGTACTTC. Its protein is CASSQDRGGSYEQYF.

This clonotype has ten or more counts. V usage is TRBV7-2 and J usage is TRBJ2-3; D is possibly TRBD1 or TRBD2 (6 bases each). Germline lookup yields CDR1 SGHTA and CDR2 FQGNSA. The CDR3 is 17 residues long. Trimming left V 0 bases short and J 1 base short, with 14 bases between. The CDR3 region has the DNA TGTGCCAGCAGCTTAGCGCCTGGGGGGCCCCGCACAGATACGCAGTATTTT. Amino acids: CASSLAPGGPRTDTQYF. Supplemented by reference TRBV7-2 and TRBJ2-3, the full variable domain reads GAGVSQSPSNKVTEKGKDVELRCDPISGHTALYWYRQSLGQGLEFLIYFQGNSAPDKSGLPSDRFSAERTGGSVSTLTIQRTQQEDSAVYLCASSLAPGGPRTDTQYFGPGTRLTVL.

This clonotype occurred many times. V and J are TRBV18 and TRBJ2-7; D not resolved. The CDR3 has 18 amino acids. V was pared by 2 bases and J by 1 base, with 21 bases between. Germline assignment: CDR1 KGHSH and CDR2 LQKENI. The CDR3 spells CASSPVSYQWGNSYEQYF. The CDR3, as DNA: TGTGCCAGCTCACCAGTCTCATATCAGTGGGGTAATTCCTACGAGCAGTACTTC.

This clonotype came up many times. The chain carries TRBV12-3 or TRBV12-4 and TRBJ1-1; 7 bases are a match to TRBD1. V lost 4 bases, J lost 8 bases, and 10 bases stayed unmatched. The length of the CDR3 is 14 residues. For the CDR3, the DNA is TGTGCCAGCAGTTCTGCGACCGGGACAGACGAAGCTTTCTTT. Amino acid sequence: CASSSATGTDEAFF.

The table lists this clonotype with many counts. The V gene is TRBV19, the J gene TRBJ1-2, with D perhaps TRBD1 (5 bases). Trimming took off 5 bases at V and 0 bases at J, with 10 bases between the two ends. The germline CDR1 and CDR2 sequences are LNHDA and SQIVND (reference sequence). The CDR3 totals 14 residues. CDR3 sequence reads: CASSPTRANYGYTF. CDR3 DNA: TGTGCCAGTAGTCCCACCAGGGCTAACTATGGCTACACCTTC.

In its sample, this clonotype was seen many times. This chain joins TRBV6-5 and TRBJ1-2; 9 bases align to TRBD1. Germline lookup yields CDR1 MNHEY and CDR2 SVGAGI. The junction had 5 bases not matched to a gene; V was cut back by 2 bases and J by 13 bases. This CDR3 comprises 12 residues. CDR3 in DNA: TGTGCCAGCAGTTACGTCGGGACAGGGTTCACCTTC. It encodes CASSYVGTGFTF.

This sequence joins TRBV2 and TRBJ2-1; D remains ambiguous. This CDR3 has 15 residues. Germline V gives CDR1 SNHLY, CDR2 FYNNEI. V lost 4 bases and J 8 bases, leaving 18 bases between the germline ends. Here the CDR3 reads CASSGQVTGLDEQFF. The CDR3 region has the DNA TGTGCCAGCAGTGGGCAAGTAACCGGCTTGGATGAGCAGTTCTTC.

With regard to this clonotype: At one of its ends the junction is not consistent with the germline gene, which may arise from a read error. V usage is TRBV9 and J usage is TRBJ2-3; 9 bases line up with TRBD1. This CDR3 has 18 amino acids. Germline V gene sequence: CDR1 SGDLS, CDR2 YYNGEE. The CDR3 region has the DNA TGTGCCAGCAGCGTAGGAAGGACAGGGGATACTGTCACAGATGCGCAGTATTTT. Encoded protein: CASSVGRTGDTVTDAQYF.

Turning to this clonotype: The junction differs from germline at one of its ends, possibly a read error. V gene TRBV7-2 combines with J gene TRBJ1-1; no definite D call. The CDR3 consists of 14 residues. From germline, CDR1 is SGHTA and CDR2 FQGNSA. The DNA for the CDR3 is TGTGCCAGCAGCCCTCAAGCGCTGAACACTAAAGCTTTCTTT. It specifies CASSPQALNTKAFF.

This clonotype was counted ten times or more. The chain's CDR3 is CSVARTQETQYF. The CDR3 DNA reads TGCAGCGTTGCCAGGACGCAAGAGACCCAGTACTTC. V usage is TRBV29-1 and J usage is TRBJ2-5; D is ambiguous. This CDR3 has 12 residues. V was cut by 4 bases and J by 2 bases, with 8 bases left in between. The germline V gene has CDR1 SQVTM and CDR2 ANQGSEA. Based on the CDR3 plus reference TRBV29-1 and TRBJ2-5, the full variable domain is SAVISQKPSRDICQRGTSLTIQCQVDSQVTMMFWYRQQPGQSLTLIATANQGSEATYESGFVIDKFPISRPNLTFSTLTVSNMSPEDSSIYLCSVARTQETQYFGPGTRLLVL.

This clonotype was observed many times. The CDR3 DNA follows: TGCGCCAGCAGCTTGGGGCTTCCGGGACTCGGCTCCTACGAGCAGTACTTC. This codes for CASSLGLPGLGSYEQYF. The chain recombines TRBV5-1 with TRBJ2-7; TRBD2 might be the D (6 bases). The CDR3 consists of 17 residues. Trimming took 0 bases from V and 0 from J, leaving 16 bases between them. Germline V gives CDR1 SGHRS, CDR2 YFSETQ.

Ten or more counts support this clonotype. The V and J genes are TRBV24-1 and TRBJ2-1, with D tentatively TRBD1 or TRBD2 (5 bases each). There are 14 residues in the CDR3. Per the germline V gene, CDR1 is KGHDR and CDR2 is SFDVKD. The V end was cut by 4 bases, the J end by 14 bases, with 20 bases between. The CDR3 nucleotides are TGTGCCACCAGTGACTTAACCGGGACCTTTCCTGAGTTCTTC. Protein: CATSDLTGTFPEFF.

This clonotype was counted many times. The chain links TRBV20-1 to TRBJ2-5, with D uncertain. From germline, CDR1 is DFQATT and CDR2 SNEGSKA (reference sequence). V was trimmed by 5 bases and J by 0 bases, leaving 16 bases between them. The CDR3 extends over 15 amino acids. Written as DNA, the CDR3 is TGCAGTGCTCGGAGTCCGTTCACGAACCAAGAGACCCAGTACTTC. This encodes CSARSPFTNQETQYF.

This clonotype was picked up many times. No conserved phenylalanine or tryptophan is present at the end of the CDR3, so a read error is the likely explanation. The chain recombines TRBV7-2 with TRBJ2-1, with D maybe TRBD2 (5 bases). The germline V gene has CDR1 SGHTA and CDR2 FQGNSA. Trimming took 5 bases from V and 0 from J, leaving 14 bases between them. This CDR3 comprises 16 residues. The CDR3 loop is CASSPESGTSYNEQFS. DNA for the CDR3: TGTGCCAGCAGCCCGGAAAGCGGAACCTCCTACAATGAGCAGTTCTCC.

This clonotype was found many times. The J gene is TRBJ1-3, the V gene TRBV19; D not certain. Germline CDR1 reads LNHDA; CDR2 reads SQIVND (reference sequence). The CDR3 loop spans 15 amino acids. V lost 5 bases to trimming and J lost 0 bases, with 11 bases between them. The CDR3 here is CASSGRQLSGNTIYF. The CDR3 DNA reads TGTGCCAGTAGTGGCAGGCAACTCTCTGGAAACACCATATATTTT.

This rearrangement joins TRBV19 to TRBJ2-6; D uncertain. The germline V gene has CDR1 LNHDA and CDR2 SQIVND (reference sequence). This CDR3 contains 13 residues. V was cut by 5 bases and J by 0 bases, with 2 bases left in between. The CDR3 sequence: CASSHSGANVLTF. Written as DNA, the CDR3 is TGTGCCAGTAGTCACTCTGGGGCCAACGTCCTGACTTTC.

The chain has TRBV5-1 and TRBJ2-7; TRBD1 matches at 8 bases. Germline CDR1 SGHRS, CDR2 YFSETQ. The V and J ends lost 4 bases and 2 bases, in that order; junction bases with no gene match: 5. The CDR3 contains 14 residues. CDR3 region: CASSPVQGAYEQYF. CDR3 DNA: TGCGCCAGCAGCCCGGTACAGGGGGCCTACGAGCAGTACTTC.

This clonotype has ten or more counts. This sequence joins TRBV6-2 or TRBV6-3 and TRBJ2-1, with TRBD2 matching over 8 bases. The CDR3 is 15 residues long. In germline, CDR1 is MNHEY, CDR2 SVGEGT. V was pared by 2 bases and J by 4 bases, with 4 bases of the junction left unmatched. CDR3 bases: TGTGCCAGCAGTTACCAGACTAGCGTGTACAATGAGCAGTTCTTC. Its translation is CASSYQTSVYNEQFF.

The sample holds many counts of this clonotype. This chain connects TRBV6-2 or TRBV6-3 to TRBJ2-1; D is unresolved. CDR1 is MNHEY and CDR2 is SVGEGT in the germline V gene. V lost 6 bases, J lost 4 bases, and 7 bases lay in between. The CDR3 has 12 residues. CDR3 in DNA: TGTGCCAGCAGCTTGGGGTACAATGAGCAGTTCTTC. Residues: CASSLGYNEQFF.

This clonotype was recorded many times. The DNA for the CDR3 is TGCAGTGCTGTACAGGGATTTCAATCCTACGAGCAGTACTTC. Translated, it gives CSAVQGFQSYEQYF. The V and J genes are TRBV20-1 and TRBJ2-7, with TRBD1 as a possible D gene (6 bases). The germline gives CDR1 DFQATT, CDR2 SNEGSKA (reference sequence). V was clipped by 5 bases and J by 1 base, with 15 bases between them. The CDR3 sequence is 14 residues long.

This clonotype came up many times. V usage is TRBV20-1 and J usage is TRBJ2-3, with a weak D call TRBD2 (6 bases). This CDR3 has 14 residues. The germline V gene encodes CDR1 DFQATT and CDR2 SNEGSKA (reference sequence). V gave up 1 base and J gave up 2 bases, with 10 bases separating them. The DNA of the CDR3 is TGCAGTGCTAGAGCCGGGGGATACACAGATACGCAGTATTTT. This codes for CSARAGGYTDTQYF.